A selection of T cell receptor beta chains follows, all from one sample in a study of blood T cell repertoires in COVID-19. The repertoire was sequenced with immunoSEQ multiplex PCR; TCRdb's copy has only in-frame clones and lacks some. Found here are about 190,000 clones, around 84% of them singletons; the top ten hold less than 20%. Sequencing input: peripheral blood. These receptors all stem from a human donor in a cohort sampled during active COVID-19. Each CDR3 is given with its conserved first and last residue. A D gene is named only where the DNA matches it firmly. Expanded clones get a size class; other rows say once, few or many, or leave the size out.

j_call: TRBJ2-7
d_call: TRBD1
clone_size: -
v_call: TRBV4-1
cdr3_nt: TGCGCCAGCAGCCAAGATCTTTTTGACAGGGGGTCCTACGAGCAGTACTTC
cdr3_aa: CASSQDLFDRGSYEQYF

j_call: TRBJ1-2
d_call: -
clone_size: -
v_call: TRBV7-2
cdr3_nt: TGTGCCAGCAGCTTAGCGTCCCAGGCAAACTATGGCTACACCTTC
cdr3_aa: CASSLASQANYGYTF

j_call: TRBJ1-3
d_call: -
clone_size: -
v_call: TRBV25-1
cdr3_nt: TGTGCCAGCAGGAGTACAGACACCATATATTTT
cdr3_aa: CASRSTDTIYF

j_call: TRBJ2-2
d_call: TRBD2
clone_size: -
v_call: TRBV6-5
cdr3_nt: TGTGCCAGCAGCCTCCATAGCGGGAGCACCGGGGAGCTGTTTTTT
cdr3_aa: CASSLHSGSTGELFF

j_call: TRBJ2-7
d_call: TRBD1
clone_size: -
v_call: TRBV24-1
cdr3_nt: TGTGCCACCAGTGACACCGGGACAGGGCACTACGAGCAGTACTTC
cdr3_aa: CATSDTGTGHYEQYF

j_call: TRBJ2-5
d_call: TRBD2
clone_size: -
v_call: TRBV30
cdr3_nt: TGTGCCTCGGCGGGGGGGCCTTGGAAGACCCAGTACTTC
cdr3_aa: CASAGGPWKTQYF

j_call: TRBJ1-5
d_call: TRBD1
clone_size: -
v_call: TRBV2
cdr3_nt: TGTGCCAGCAGAGGGACAGGACACAATCAGCCCCAGCATTTT
cdr3_aa: CASRGTGHNQPQHF

j_call: TRBJ1-5
d_call: -
clone_size: -
v_call: TRBV12-3/TRBV12-4
cdr3_nt: TGTGCCAGCAGTTTCTCACGGGATCAGCCCCAGCATTTT
cdr3_aa: CASSFSRDQPQHF

j_call: TRBJ1-1
d_call: -
clone_size: few
v_call: TRBV12-5
cdr3_nt: TGTGCTAGTGGCCGGACAGCTAATGAAGCTTTCTTT
cdr3_aa: CASGRTANEAFF

j_call: TRBJ1-2
d_call: TRBD1
clone_size: -
v_call: TRBV27
cdr3_nt: TGTGCCAGCAGTTTATCCCGAGGACAGGGAGGCAGGGGCTACACCTTC
cdr3_aa: CASSLSRGQGGRGYTF

j_call: TRBJ2-2
d_call: -
clone_size: once
v_call: TRBV5-1
cdr3_nt: TGCGCCAGCAGCTTGGCGAGAGGGTCCCCCACGGTCACCGGGGAGCTGTTTTTT
cdr3_aa: CASSLARGSPTVTGELFF

j_call: TRBJ2-2
d_call: TRBD1
clone_size: -
v_call: TRBV28
cdr3_nt: TGTGCCAGCAGTTTCCCCAGGGGGTACACCGGGGAGCTGTTTTTT
cdr3_aa: CASSFPRGYTGELFF

j_call: TRBJ2-1
d_call: -
clone_size: -
v_call: TRBV5-1
cdr3_nt: TGCGCCAGCAGCTTGAGGGGGAGGGATGAGCAGTTCTTC
cdr3_aa: CASSLRGRDEQFF

j_call: TRBJ1-4
d_call: -
clone_size: -
v_call: TRBV28
cdr3_nt: TGTGCCGCTTCATCGGGAGTCAACCCTAATGAAAAACTGTTTTTT
cdr3_aa: CAASSGVNPNEKLFF

j_call: TRBJ2-3
d_call: -
clone_size: once
v_call: TRBV5-1
cdr3_nt: TGCGCCAGCAGTCAAGAGGCTGGGGGCTGGGGCACAGATACGCAGTATTTT
cdr3_aa: CASSQEAGGWGTDTQYF

j_call: TRBJ2-3
d_call: -
clone_size: once
v_call: TRBV28
cdr3_nt: TGTGCCAGCAGCCCCAGGCCCCCAGGGGTCGGGAAAACAGATACGCAGTATTTT
cdr3_aa: CASSPRPPGVGKTDTQYF

j_call: TRBJ1-1
d_call: -
clone_size: -
v_call: TRBV7-8
cdr3_nt: TGTGCCACTTTCCTGTCTAGACGGGAGAACACTGAAGCTTTCTTT
cdr3_aa: CATFLSRRENTEAFF

j_call: TRBJ1-2
d_call: TRBD1
clone_size: once
v_call: TRBV5-1
cdr3_nt: TGCGCCAGCAGCTGGAGACAGGGGAGCGAGGGCTACACCTTC
cdr3_aa: CASSWRQGSEGYTF

j_call: TRBJ2-2
d_call: -
clone_size: few
v_call: TRBV27
cdr3_nt: TGTGCCAGCAGTTTGGCGGGGGCCGGCACCGGGGAGCTGTTTTTT
cdr3_aa: CASSLAGAGTGELFF

j_call: TRBJ1-1
d_call: TRBD1
clone_size: -
v_call: TRBV5-4
cdr3_nt: TGTGCCAGCAGCACAGGGGTGGGAAACACTGAAGCTTTCTTT
cdr3_aa: CASSTGVGNTEAFF

j_call: TRBJ2-2
d_call: TRBD1
clone_size: -
v_call: TRBV6-5
cdr3_nt: TGTGCCAGCAGGAGGGGACAGGATCCCACCGGGGAGCTGTTTTTT
cdr3_aa: CASRRGQDPTGELFF

j_call: TRBJ2-6
d_call: TRBD1
clone_size: -
v_call: TRBV19
cdr3_nt: TGTGCCAGTAGTAGGAGAGACAGGGGGCTAACCTTTGGGGCCAACGTCCTGACTTTC
cdr3_aa: CASSRRDRGLTFGANVLTF

j_call: TRBJ2-1
d_call: -
clone_size: -
v_call: TRBV6-5
cdr3_nt: TGTGCCAGCAGTTACGGGGGGGGCGTGCGTGATGAGCAGTTCTTC
cdr3_aa: CASSYGGGVRDEQFF

j_call: TRBJ2-7
d_call: TRBD1
clone_size: -
v_call: TRBV2
cdr3_nt: TGTGCCTGGCGCCGGGACAGGGTACTCGAGCAGTACTTC
cdr3_aa: CAWRRDRVLEQYF

j_call: TRBJ2-1
d_call: TRBD2
clone_size: -
v_call: TRBV10-3
cdr3_nt: TGTGCCACCGACCCAAGTAGCGGGAGTTCCTACAATGAGCAGTTCTTC
cdr3_aa: CATDPSSGSSYNEQFF

j_call: TRBJ1-4
d_call: -
clone_size: -
v_call: TRBV10-3
cdr3_nt: TGTGCCATCAGTGACGCTAGGGGCACTAATGAAAAACTGTTTTTT
cdr3_aa: CAISDARGTNEKLFF

j_call: TRBJ2-7
d_call: -
clone_size: few
v_call: TRBV7-9
cdr3_nt: TGTGCCAGCAGCTTAGGTCAGGGGATACACGAGCAGTACTTC
cdr3_aa: CASSLGQGIHEQYF

j_call: TRBJ2-2
d_call: TRBD2
clone_size: -
v_call: TRBV5-1
cdr3_nt: TGCGCCAGCAGCTTGGGAGCGGGGGGACGGAACACCGGGGAGCTGTTTTTT
cdr3_aa: CASSLGAGGRNTGELFF

j_call: TRBJ2-7
d_call: TRBD1
clone_size: once
v_call: TRBV6-1
cdr3_nt: TGTGCCAGCAGTGACACAGGGGCCCCGGGTTACGAGCAGTACTTC
cdr3_aa: CASSDTGAPGYEQYF

j_call: TRBJ1-5
d_call: -
clone_size: -
v_call: TRBV7-9
cdr3_nt: TGTGCCAGCAGTTCGCAGGGTGGTCAGCCCCAGCATTTT
cdr3_aa: CASSSQGGQPQHF

j_call: TRBJ2-3
d_call: -
clone_size: -
v_call: TRBV5-4
cdr3_nt: TGTGCCAGCAGCTTGGGAGGGAGCACAGATACGCAGTATTTT
cdr3_aa: CASSLGGSTDTQYF

j_call: TRBJ2-1
d_call: TRBD2
clone_size: once
v_call: TRBV11-3
cdr3_nt: TGTGCCAGCAGCCCTAGCGGGAGGGTCGATGAGCAGTTCTTC
cdr3_aa: CASSPSGRVDEQFF

j_call: TRBJ1-2
d_call: -
clone_size: -
v_call: TRBV19
cdr3_nt: TGTGCCAGTAGTATCAACCGGGTCGGGGGCTACACCTTC
cdr3_aa: CASSINRVGGYTF

j_call: TRBJ2-7
d_call: -
clone_size: once
v_call: TRBV9
cdr3_nt: TGTGCCAGCAGCGTGGGTGGGGCTAGCGCCGTTGGGTACGAGCAGTACTTC
cdr3_aa: CASSVGGASAVGYEQYF

j_call: TRBJ1-5
d_call: -
clone_size: -
v_call: TRBV20-1
cdr3_nt: TGCAGTGCTAGTGGGGGGGTATTTGGGAATCAGCCCCAGCATTTT
cdr3_aa: CSASGGVFGNQPQHF